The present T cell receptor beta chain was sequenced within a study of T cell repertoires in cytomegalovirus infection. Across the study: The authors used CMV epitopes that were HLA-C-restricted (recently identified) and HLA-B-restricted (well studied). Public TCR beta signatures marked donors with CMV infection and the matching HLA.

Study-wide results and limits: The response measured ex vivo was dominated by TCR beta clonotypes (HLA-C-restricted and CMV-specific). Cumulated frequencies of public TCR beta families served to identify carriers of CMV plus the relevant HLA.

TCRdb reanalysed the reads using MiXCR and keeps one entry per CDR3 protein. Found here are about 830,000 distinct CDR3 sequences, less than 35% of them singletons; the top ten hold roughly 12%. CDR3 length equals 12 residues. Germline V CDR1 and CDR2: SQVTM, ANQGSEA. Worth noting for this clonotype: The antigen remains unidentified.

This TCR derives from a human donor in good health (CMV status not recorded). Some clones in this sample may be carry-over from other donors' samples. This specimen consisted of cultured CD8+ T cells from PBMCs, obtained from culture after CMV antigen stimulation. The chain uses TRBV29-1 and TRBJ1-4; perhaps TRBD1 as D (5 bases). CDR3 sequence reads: CSPGRGWEKLFF. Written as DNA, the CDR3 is TGCAGTCCCGGGAGGGGCTGGGAAAAACTGTTTTTT.